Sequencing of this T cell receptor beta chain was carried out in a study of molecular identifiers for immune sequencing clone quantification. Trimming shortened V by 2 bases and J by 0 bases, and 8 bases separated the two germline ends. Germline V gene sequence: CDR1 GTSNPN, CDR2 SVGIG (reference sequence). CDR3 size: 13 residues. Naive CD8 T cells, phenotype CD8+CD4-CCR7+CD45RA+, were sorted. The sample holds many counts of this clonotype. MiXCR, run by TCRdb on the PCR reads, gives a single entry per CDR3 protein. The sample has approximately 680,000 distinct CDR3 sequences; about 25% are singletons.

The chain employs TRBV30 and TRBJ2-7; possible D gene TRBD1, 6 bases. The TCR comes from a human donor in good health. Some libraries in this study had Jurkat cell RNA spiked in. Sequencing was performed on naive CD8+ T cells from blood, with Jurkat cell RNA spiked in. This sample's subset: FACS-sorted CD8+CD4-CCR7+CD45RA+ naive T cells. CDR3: CAWSLGGSYEQYF. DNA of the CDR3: TGTGCCTGGAGTCTAGGGGGCTCCTACGAGCAGTACTTC.